The 15 T cell receptor beta chains below all came from one sample that was sequenced in a study of Graves' ophthalmopathy and Graves' hyperthyroidism. TCR beta CDR3 amplification used RNA transcripts. Amplification began with first-round RT-PCR using HTBI primers, then second-round multiplex PCR was performed. MiXCR was run by TCRdb on the multiplex PCR reads, yielding one entry per CDR3 protein. The profile covers 350,000 to 450,000 distinct CDR3 sequences, with around 20% appearing a single time and approximately 3.2% taken by the ten largest. Sequences were obtained from peripheral blood. All receptors come from a woman aged 18-30 years with stable Graves' hyperthyroidism.

This clonotype was seen ten or more times. This chain joins TRBV15 and TRBJ2-5; D gene uncertain. V was cut by 0 bases and J by 5 bases, with 7 bases left in between. CDR1 is LNHNV and CDR2 is YYDKDF in the germline V gene (reference sequence). The CDR3 covers 13 residues. The CDR3 here is CATSREETETQYF. For the CDR3, the DNA is TGTGCCACCAGCAGAGAGGAAACCGAGACCCAGTACTTC.

This clonotype was observed many times. This sequence joins TRBV5-4 and TRBJ2-7, with D tentatively TRBD2 (6 bases). Trimming took 2 bases from V and 3 from J, leaving 24 bases between them. CDR1 and CDR2 (germline): SGHNT, YYREEE (reference sequence). The CDR3 runs to 18 residues. CDR3 bases: TGTGCCAGCAGCTTTGTCTGTGTTGGAGGGGCGGGAAACTACGAGCAGTACTTC. Encoded protein: CASSFVCVGGAGNYEQYF.

The chain links TRBV9 to TRBJ2-5; TRBD2 agrees at 7 bases. The CDR3 has 15 residues. Germline CDR1 and CDR2: SGDLS and YYNGEE. V lost 1 base and J lost 2; bases outside the gene matches: 5. CDR3 region: CASSVSHGRQETQYF. In nucleotides, the CDR3 is TGTGCCAGCAGCGTATCCCACGGGAGGCAAGAGACCCAGTACTTC.

V is TRBV6-2 or TRBV6-3 and J is TRBJ1-1; TRBD1 matches 7 bases. V dropped 6 bases and J dropped 5; count of bases not matched to a gene: 9. Germline loops: CDR1 MNHEY, CDR2 SVGEGT. CDR3 length equals 14 residues. The CDR3: CASRETGWLTEAFF. The CDR3, as DNA: TGTGCCAGCAGGGAGACAGGGTGGTTGACTGAAGCTTTCTTT.

The gene calls are TRBV6-1 and TRBJ1-2; D uncertain. The ends were cut back, 1 base at V and 2 bases at J, with 8 bases in the middle. Germline V gene data show CDR1 as MNHNS and CDR2 as SASEGT. The CDR3 totals 14 residues. The CDR3 DNA follows: TGTGCCAGCAGTGAAGTCAACGGAAACTATGGCTACACCTTC. Protein sequence: CASSEVNGNYGYTF.

This clonotype was found many times. This chain links TRBV6-1 with TRBJ2-7; the match to TRBD2 covers 10 bases. Germline CDR1 is MNHNS and CDR2 is SASEGT. Trimming cost V 8 bases and J 9 bases; bases outside gene matches: 10. The CDR3 has 13 residues. The CDR3 spells CASGPLAGDVQYF. The CDR3, as DNA: TGTGCCAGCGGACCGCTAGCGGGAGACGTGCAGTACTTC.

The chain has TRBV11-2 and TRBJ1-2; D is undetermined. The CDR3 is 16 residues long. The ends were cut back, 5 bases at V and 5 bases at J, with 21 bases in the middle. Per germline, CDR1 SGHAT and CDR2 FQNNGV. DNA of the CDR3: TGTGCCAGCAGCGGCACCGGGTCCAGCCCTTCTTATGGCTACACCTTC. Its protein is CASSGTGSSPSYGYTF. Filled out from reference TRBV11-2 and TRBJ1-2, the complete variable domain reads EAGVAQSPRYKIIEKRQSVAFWCNPISGHATLYWYQQILGQGPKLLIQFQNNGVVDDSQLPKDRFSAERLKGVDSTLKIQPAKLEDSAVYLCASSGTGSSPSYGYTFGSGTRLTVV.

The rearrangement joins TRBV9 to TRBJ2-2; D unclear. Germline V gives CDR1 SGDLS, CDR2 YYNGEE. The V gene lost 0 bases and the J gene lost 5 bases, with 8 bases spanning the gap. This CDR3 has 14 amino acids. In DNA form, the CDR3 reads TGTGCCAGCAGCGTAGGGGTACAAACCGGGGAGCTGTTTTTT. Translated, it gives CASSVGVQTGELFF. The entire variable domain, with the rest obtained from reference TRBV9 and TRBJ2-2, is as follows: DSGVTQTPKHLITATGQRVTLRCSPRSGDLSVYWYQQSLDQGLQFLIQYYNGEERAKGNILERFSAQQFPDLHSELNLSSLELGDSALYFCASSVGVQTGELFFGEGSRLTVL.

The chain is built from TRBV5-1 and TRBJ2-7; 11 positions agree with TRBD1. There are 16 residues in the CDR3. V shed 0 bases, J shed 1 base, and the junction held 3 bases outside the gene matches. Germline lookup yields CDR1 SGHRS and CDR2 YFSETQ. The CDR3 DNA reads TGCGCCAGCAGCTTGGTCTGGGACAGGGGGTCCTACGAGCAGTACTTC. It is translated as CASSLVWDRGSYEQYF.

This clonotype was seen ten or more times. The chain joins TRBV10-3 to TRBJ2-7; 15 bases agree with TRBD2. Germline CDR1 reads ENHRY; CDR2 reads SYGVKD. V gave up 11 bases and J gave up 4 bases; unmatched junction bases: 15. The CDR3 is 17 residues long. As DNA, the CDR3 is TGTGCCGTCTCCGGGACTAGCGGGAGGAAATTGGGTTACGAGCAGTACTTC. As protein: CAVSGTSGRKLGYEQYF.

This clonotype was counted ten times or more. The chain recombines TRBV4-1 with TRBJ2-5, with D hard to call. The CDR3 contains 14 residues. V was trimmed by 1 base and J by 4 bases, leaving 10 bases between them. Germline loops: CDR1 MGHRA, CDR2 YSYEKL. The CDR3 coding sequence is TGCGCCAGCAGCCAAGTTCAGGCGATAGAGACCCAGTACTTC. Translation gives CASSQVQAIETQYF.

The chain couples TRBV27 to TRBJ1-5; TRBD1 might be the D (6 bases). Germline V lookup: CDR1 MNHEY, CDR2 SMNVEV (reference sequence). The CDR3 consists of 16 residues. The V and J ends lost 7 bases and 0 bases respectively, with 16 bases between them. In DNA form, the CDR3 reads TGTGCCAGCAAGGCACTGGGACATTATAGCAATCAGCCCCAGCATTTT. It is translated as CASKALGHYSNQPQHF.

This clonotype occurred many times. The rearrangement links TRBV30 to TRBJ2-5; D not certain. V lost 0 bases, J lost 5 bases, and 7 bases lay in between. Germline V gene sequence: CDR1 GTSNPN, CDR2 SVGIG (reference sequence). The CDR3 is 12 residues long. The DNA of the CDR3 is TGTGCCTGGAGTGTACTAAGGGAGACCCAGTACTTC. Translated: CAWSVLRETQYF.

About this clonotype itself: A clone one base away is much larger, so this may be a read error. This rearrangement joins TRBV11-2 to TRBJ2-5, with D unresolved. The CDR3 length is 14 residues. The V gene lost 0 bases and the J gene lost 0 bases, with 5 bases spanning the gap. Germline V gene sequence: CDR1 SGHAT, CDR2 FQNNGV. CDR3 DNA sequence: TGTGCCAGCAGCTTAGATCCTAACCAAGAGACCCAGTACTTC. Its translation is CASSLDPNQETQYF.

The chain couples TRBV5-1 to TRBJ2-2, with TRBD2 matching 10 bases. Trimming at V came to 0 bases and at J to 2 bases, leaving 4 bases not matched to a gene. The CDR3 is 17 amino acids. Germline V gene lookup returns CDR1 SGHRS and CDR2 YFSETQ. The CDR3: CASSLATSGINTGELFF. The CDR3 DNA sequence: TGCGCCAGCAGCTTGGCCACTAGCGGGATTAACACCGGGGAGCTGTTTTTT.